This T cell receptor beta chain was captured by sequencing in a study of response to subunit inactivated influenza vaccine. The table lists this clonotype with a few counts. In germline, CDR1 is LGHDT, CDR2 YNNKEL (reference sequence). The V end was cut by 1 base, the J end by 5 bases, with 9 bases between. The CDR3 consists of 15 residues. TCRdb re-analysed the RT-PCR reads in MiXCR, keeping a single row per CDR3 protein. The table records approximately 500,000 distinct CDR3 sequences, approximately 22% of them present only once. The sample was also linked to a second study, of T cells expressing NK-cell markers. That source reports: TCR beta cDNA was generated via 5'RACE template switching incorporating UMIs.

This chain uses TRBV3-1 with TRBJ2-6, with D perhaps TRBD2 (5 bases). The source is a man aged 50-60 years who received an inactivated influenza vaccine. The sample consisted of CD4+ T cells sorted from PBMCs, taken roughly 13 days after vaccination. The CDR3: CASSQVLARANVLTF. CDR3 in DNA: TGTGCCAGCAGCCAAGTCCTAGCAAGGGCCAACGTCCTGACTTTC.